The 25 T cell receptor delta chains below were found in one sample sequenced in a study of γδ T cells in repeated Plasmodium falciparum infection. TCRdb made new clone calls on the multiplex PCR reads using CATT. Of approximately 93,000 delta-chain clones in the sample, approximately 0.96% were seen once. Gammadelta T cells were flow-sorted from PBMC into Vgamma9/Vdelta2+ and Vdelta2-negative populations for bulk analysis. Sequencing was done on a sample of gamma-delta T cells from blood. The receptor source for this set is a pool of human donors (malaria-infected and uninfected, not separated).

This clone occurred many times. The chain links TRDV2 to TRDJ1, with a weak D call TRDD3 (5 bases). Per the germline V gene, CDR1 is GEAIGNYY and CDR2 is EKD. The CDR3 loop spans 15 amino acids. V lost 4 bases and J lost 4, with 18 bases in between. CDR3 amino acids: CACESGGPPRDKLIF. The CDR3 coding sequence is TGTGCCTGTGAATCAGGGGGTCCGCCGCGCGATAAACTCATCTTT.

This clone has only a few counts. The protein TCRdb gives is from a much larger clone and does not agree with this DNA's translation at residue 12, likely a read error; the protein shown here comes from the DNA. The chain employs TRDV1 and TRDJ1, with 9 nucleotides matching TRDD3. The J gene was not available in TCRdb and was assigned here by matching the DNA to germline segments. Germline V gene data show CDR1 as TSWWSYY and CDR2 as QGS. The CDR3 sequence is 18 residues long. With V trimmed by 6 bases and J by 9 bases, 23 bases remained unmatched. CDR3 region: CALGSILPLWGMTKQLIF. The DNA of the CDR3 is TGTGCTCTTGGTTCTATCTTACCTCTCTGGGGGATGACGAAGCAACTCATCTTT.

Remarks on this clone: TCRdb pairs this DNA with a much larger clone's protein that differs at residue 11, likely a read error; the protein shown was translated from the DNA. This CDR3 is CALALLGIRSNSSWDTRQMFF. The CDR3 DNA follows: TGTGCTCTTGCCCTCTTGGGGATAAGGTCGAATAGCTCCTGGGACACCCGACAGATGTTTTTC. The V gene is TRDV1, the J gene TRDJ3, with 7 bases that match TRDD3. TCRdb records no J gene; here it was assigned by comparing the DNA to germline. This CDR3 has 21 amino acids. Germline lookup yields CDR1 TSWWSYY and CDR2 QGS. V was clipped by 7 bases and J by 0 bases; unmatched bases: 18.

This clone was counted many times. A much larger clone lies a single base off, so this may be a read error. This same CDR3 is encoded by further DNA sequences in the sample. This chain uses TRDV1 with TRDJ2; D remains unclear. Germline CDR1 TSWWSYY, CDR2 QGS. V lost 4 bases and J lost 5, with 17 bases in between. This CDR3 has 16 residues. CDR3 coding DNA: TGTGCTCTTGGGGTCCGTGGACCATGGATTACAGCACAACTCTTCTTT. Translated, it gives CALGVRGPWITAQLFF.

This clone appeared many times. The likely explanation is a read error, given a far larger clone one base away. Different DNA sequences within this sample yield the same CDR3. The rearrangement joins TRDV2 to TRDJ1; the D gene is possibly TRDD2 (5 bases). The CDR3 totals 13 residues. The germline CDR1 and CDR2 sequences are GEAIGNYY and EKD. CDR3 amino acids: CACDTFDTDKLIF. The DNA of the CDR3 is TGCGCCTGTGACACCTTCGACACCGATAAACTCATCTTT.

This clone qualifies as medium-sized. At the DNA level, this CDR3 is encoded by other sequences in the same sample as well. V gene TRDV2 combines with J gene TRDJ1; 8 positions match TRDD3. With 5 bases clipped from V and 3 bases from J, the junction kept 7 bases outside the gene matches. The CDR3 spans 14 residues. In germline, CDR1 is GEAIGNYY, CDR2 EKD. In DNA, the CDR3 is TGTGCCTGTGGGGGTGGGGATACAGCCGATAAACTCATCTTT. This sequence encodes CACGGGDTADKLIF.

This clone was seen a few times. A far larger clone is only one base removed, so a read error is likely. Other DNA variants within this sample encode the same CDR3. The chain couples TRDV1 to TRDJ1; a possible D gene is TRDD3 (7 bases). In the absence of a J gene in TCRdb, the DNA was matched to germline to assign it here. The CDR3 extends over 25 amino acids. Germline loops: CDR1 TSWWSYY, CDR2 QGS. The CDR3, as DNA: TGTGCACTTGGGGACAGAGGAGTTTGGTCCTTCCCACTGGGGCAAGGGGTTCCACGCACCGATAAACTCATCTTT. Amino acid sequence: CALGDRGVWSFPLGQGVPRTDKLIF.

This clone was seen a few times. The rearrangement links TRDV1 to TRDJ1, with TRDD3 matching over 13 bases. The J gene comes from matching the DNA to germline here; TCRdb lacks it. Germline CDR1 is TSWWSYY and CDR2 is QGS. Germline trimming cut 3 bases from V and 1 base from J; bases unmatched to any gene: 23. The length of the CDR3 is 23 residues. This CDR3 is CALGDARDYLDLTGGYATDKLIF. The CDR3 bases are TGTGCTCTTGGGGACGCCCGCGATTACCTAGACCTCACTGGGGGATACGCCACCGATAAACTCATCTTT.

The table lists this clone with a few counts. TCRdb lists the protein of a much larger clone for this DNA, which differs at residue 16, so this is likely a read error; the protein given here is translated from the DNA itself. The rearrangement joins TRDV2 to TRDJ1, with 8 bases lining up with TRDD3. The J gene comes from matching the DNA to germline here; TCRdb lacks it. This CDR3 is 20 amino acids long. Germline CDR1 and CDR2: GEAIGNYY and EKD. CDR3 in amino acids: CACDTVYPGDIVQGTGKLIF. The CDR3, as DNA: TGTGCCTGTGACACCGTTTATCCGGGGGATATTGTACAGGGCACCGGTAAACTCATCTTT.

A word on this clone: The protein TCRdb lists belongs to a much larger clone and differs from this DNA's translation at residue 7, which points to a read error; the protein shown is made from the DNA. The rearrangement joins TRAV14/DV4 to TRDJ1; 10 nucleotides align to TRDD3. TCRdb records no J gene; here it was assigned by comparing the DNA to germline. Germline CDR1 and CDR2: TSDPSYG and QGSYDQQN (reference sequence). With V trimmed by 9 bases and J by 2 bases, 18 bases remained unmatched. The CDR3 spans 18 residues. The CDR3 is CAIIHLHFGGIRTDKLIF. The CDR3 DNA reads as TGTGCAATCATACACCTACATTTTGGGGGGATACGTACCGATAAACTCATCTTT.

Regarding this clone: TCRdb's protein, taken from a much larger clone, differs from this DNA's translation at residue 8, likely owing to a read error; the protein displayed comes from the DNA. The CDR3 DNA reads TGTGCCTGTGACGCATTACTGAGGGATACTACGGGCACCGATAAACTCATCTTT. Its protein is CACDALLRDTTGTDKLIF. The rearrangement joins TRDV2 to TRDJ1; TRDD3 agrees at 7 bases. No J gene was available from TCRdb, and it was assigned here by a germline match of the DNA. The CDR3 sequence is 18 residues long. V was pared by 3 bases and J by 1 base, with 16 bases of the junction left unmatched. The germline V gene encodes CDR1 GEAIGNYY and CDR2 EKD.

This clone was observed a few times. The protein that TCRdb holds for this DNA derives from a much larger clone and differs from the translated DNA at residue 16, which likely indicates a read error; the protein shown here is translated from the DNA. V usage is TRDV1 and J usage is TRDJ1, with a possible D match to TRDD3 (6 bases). CDR3 length equals 19 residues. From germline, CDR1 is TSWWSYY and CDR2 QGS. The CDR3 DNA reads TGTGCTCTTGGGGAAGATCGCCTCCCTCGACTACTGGGAACCGATACACTCATCTTT. This gives the protein CALGEDRLPRLLGTDTLIF.

On this clone: A read error is likely here: a far larger clone is one base away. Other DNA sequences in the same sample also yield this CDR3. V usage is TRDV1 and J usage is TRDJ1; TRDD3 agrees at 7 bases. Trimming removed 1 base from V and 0 bases from J; junction bases left unmatched: 29. From germline, CDR1 is TSWWSYY and CDR2 QGS. This CDR3 region has 24 residues. For the CDR3, the DNA is TGTGCTCTTGGGGAACGGGGAAACCTACGCTTTTCTTCCGGGGGGATCCACTACACCGATAAACTCATCTTT. Protein product: CALGERGNLRFSSGGIHYTDKLIF.

With respect to this clone: TCRdb assigns this DNA the protein of a much larger clone, which departs from its translation at residue 20; this likely reflects a read error, and the protein shown comes from translating the DNA. The identical CDR3 is also encoded by other nucleotide sequences in the sample. This chain joins TRDV1 and TRDJ2, with D perhaps being TRDD2 or TRDD3 (5 bases each). CDR3 length: 23 amino acids. Per the germline V gene, CDR1 is TSWWSYY and CDR2 is QGS. The CDR3 region is CALGELLPLLYYLGPSLTARLFF. Here the CDR3 DNA reads TGTGCTCTTGGGGAACTGTTGCCTCTCCTATACTACTTGGGGCCCTCTTTGACAGCACGACTCTTCTTT.

This clone was seen a few times. TCRdb's protein, taken from a much larger clone, differs from this DNA's translation at residue 5, likely owing to a read error; the protein displayed comes from the DNA. The V gene is TRDV2, the J gene TRDJ1, with 9 positions matching TRDD3. No J gene is reported in TCRdb; it was inferred here by comparing the DNA with germline. After removal of 3 bases from V and 0 bases from J, the junction contained 13 bases not matched to a gene. The CDR3 extends over 18 amino acids. Germline V gene sequence: CDR1 GEAIGNYY, CDR2 EKD. CDR3 nucleotide sequence: TGTGCCTGTGACGGAGTACTGGGGGACCCCACTTACACCGATAAACTCATCTTT. Residues: CACDGVLGDPTYTDKLIF.

The table lists this clone with many counts. The TCRdb record carries a much larger clone's protein, which differs from this DNA's translation at residue 14; a read error is the likely cause, and the protein listed here is the DNA translation. The chain couples TRDV2 to TRDJ1; TRDD3 matches 7 bases. No J segment appears in TCRdb, so it was assigned here by matching the sequence to germline. Germline CDR1 reads GEAIGNYY; CDR2 reads EKD. CDR3 length: 18 amino acids. The CDR3 DNA sequence: TGTGCCTGTGACACGCTAGAGTCGCTGGGGGGATTGACCGGTAAACTCATCTTT. Its protein product is CACDTLESLGGLTGKLIF.

This clone was counted a few times. A far larger clone is one base from this, pointing to a likely read error. This CDR3 is also generated by other DNA sequences in the sample. The chain recombines TRDV1 with TRDJ1; no definite D call. As TCRdb names no J gene, one was assigned here on the basis of a DNA match to germline. CDR3 length: 20 residues. V shed 3 bases and J shed 1 base, with 27 bases lying between them. Germline CDR1 and CDR2: TSWWSYY and QGS. The CDR3 region has the DNA TGTGCTCTTGGGGAGCTTGGGCCCCCCGCGGGCCGCTCCTTCACCGATAAACTCATCTTT. Protein sequence: CALGELGPPAGRSFTDKLIF.

In this sample, this clone turned up a few times. One base separates it from a far larger clone, so it is likely a read error. The sample has other DNA sequences that encode this CDR3 too. This CDR3 is CACDKYWGIPDKLIF. The CDR3 DNA follows: TGTGCCTGTGACAAATACTGGGGGATCCCTGATAAACTCATCTTC. The J segment was not called; the V segment is TRDV2; the table gives TRDD3 as D, unverified against the DNA. The germline CDR1 and CDR2 sequences are GEAIGNYY and EKD. The CDR3 runs to 15 residues.

Remarks on this clone: The translation of this DNA and the TCRdb protein of a much larger clone differ at residue 8, probably owing to a read error; the protein shown here is translated from the DNA. The chain links TRDV1 to TRDJ1; 10 bases map to TRDD3. TCRdb is silent on the J gene; assignment here came from matching the DNA to germline. Germline assignment: CDR1 TSWWSYY and CDR2 QGS. V shed 0 bases, J shed 3 bases, and the junction held 28 bases outside the gene matches. The CDR3 runs to 24 residues. In DNA form, the CDR3 reads TGTGCTCTTGGGGAACTGTACAGTCCGCCTTTCCTACGTACTGGGGGATTCGTCGCCGATAAACTCATCTTT. This encodes CALGELYSPPFLRTGGFVADKLIF.

This clone was detected a few times. A far larger clone is a single base away, which makes a read error likely. This specimen includes other DNA sequences encoding the same CDR3. This chain links TRDV1 with TRDJ1; the match to TRDD2 covers 9 bases. J lost 0 bases, V lost 3 bases, and 17 bases had no gene match. The germline CDR1 and CDR2 sequences are TSWWSYY and QGS. The CDR3 totals 20 residues. The CDR3, as DNA: TGTGCTCTTGGGGAGGCCTTCCTACTAGGGGACTACGATTACACCGATAAACTCATCTTT. Protein product: CALGEAFLLGDYDYTDKLIF.

This clone has a count of ten or more. This likely reflects a read error, since a far larger clone is one base away. This CDR3 is also generated by other DNA sequences in the sample. V and J are TRDV1 and TRDJ1, with TRDD3 identical over 13 bases. The V gene's germline CDR1 is TSWWSYY and CDR2 QGS. The CDR3 consists of 21 residues. V was clipped by 2 bases and J by 0 bases; unmatched bases: 15. As DNA, the CDR3 is TGTGCTCTTGGGGAATGGAACTGGGGGATACGTCGGCCGCCGTACACCGATAAACTCATCTTT. It yields the protein CALGEWNWGIRRPPYTDKLIF.

This clone was observed a handful of times. TCRdb lists the protein of a much larger clone for this DNA, which differs at residue 12, so this is likely a read error; the protein given here is translated from the DNA itself. The CDR3 protein is CACDTSWGRLTGKLIF. The CDR3 nucleotides are TGTGCCTGTGACACCAGCTGGGGGAGGTTGACCGGTAAACTCATCTTT. This rearrangement joins TRDV2 to TRDJ1; 8 bases are shared with TRDD3. No J gene is reported in TCRdb; it was inferred here by comparing the DNA with germline. Germline V gives CDR1 GEAIGNYY, CDR2 EKD. This CDR3 spans 16 amino acids.

The table lists this clone with a few counts. TCRdb shows a much larger clone's protein in place of this DNA's translation, and the two differ at residue 4, likely through a read error; the protein shown is translated from the DNA. V is TRDV2 and J is TRDJ1; 7 bases align to TRDD3. The J gene comes from matching the DNA to germline here; TCRdb lacks it. This CDR3 contains 20 residues. Germline values: CDR1 GEAIGNYY, CDR2 EKD. The CDR3 DNA sequence: TGTGCCTGTAACACCGCCATCCTTACTGGGGAATTGGGTCGGACCGATAAACTCATCTTT. This encodes CACNTAILTGELGRTDKLIF.

In this sample, this clone turned up a few times. TCRdb pairs this DNA with a much larger clone's protein that differs at residues 10 and 21, likely a read error; the protein shown was translated from the DNA. The rearrangement joins TRDV1 to TRDJ1; TRDD3 matches 8 bases. This CDR3 is 22 amino acids long. Germline CDR1 and CDR2: TSWWSYY and QGS. The CDR3 nucleotides are TGTGCTCTTGGGGACGAATTCTCCTCCTGCACTGGCTGGGGGACGTACACCGATAAACTCACCTTT. It yields the protein CALGDEFSSCTGWGTYTDKLTF.

Concerning this clone itself: The TCRdb record carries a much larger clone's protein, which differs from this DNA's translation at residue 8; a read error is the likely cause, and the protein listed here is the DNA translation. The V gene is TRDV1, the J gene TRDJ1, with D possibly being TRDD3 (6 bases). TCRdb is silent on the J gene; assignment here came from matching the DNA to germline. There are 14 residues in the CDR3. V was clipped by 4 bases and J by 8 bases, with 17 bases between them. The V gene's germline CDR1 is TSWWSYY and CDR2 QGS. The CDR3 DNA follows: TGTGCTCTTGGGGTCCAGGTACCGGGGGAAAAACTCATCTTT. Its translation: CALGVQVPGEKLIF.